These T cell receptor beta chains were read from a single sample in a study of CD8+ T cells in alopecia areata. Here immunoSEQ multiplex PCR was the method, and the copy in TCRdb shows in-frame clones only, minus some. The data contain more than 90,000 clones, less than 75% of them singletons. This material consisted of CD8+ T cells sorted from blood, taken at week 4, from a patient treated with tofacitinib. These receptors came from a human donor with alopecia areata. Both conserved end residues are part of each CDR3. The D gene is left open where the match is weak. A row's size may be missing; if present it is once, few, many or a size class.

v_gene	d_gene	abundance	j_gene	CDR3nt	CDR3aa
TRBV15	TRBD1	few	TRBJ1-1	TGTGCCACCAGCAAAGGGACAGGGAGACTGAACACTGAAGCTTTCTTT	CATSKGTGRLNTEAFF
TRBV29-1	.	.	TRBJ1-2	TGCAGCGTGACAGGTGATCTCCTTTATGGCTACACCTTC	CSVTGDLLYGYTF
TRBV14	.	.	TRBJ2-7	TGTGCCAGCAGCCCCCTGGGGGCAGGACTCGAGCAGTACTTC	CASSPLGAGLEQYF
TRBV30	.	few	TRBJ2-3	TGTGCCTGGTACCCCACTGGGGATACGCAGTATTTT	CAWYPTGDTQYF
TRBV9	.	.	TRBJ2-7	TGTGCCAGCAGCGTAGAGGGACTCGCCTACGAGCAGTACTTC	CASSVEGLAYEQYF
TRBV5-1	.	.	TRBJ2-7	TGCGCCAGCAGCTTGGAGCAGACATACGAGCAGTACTTC	CASSLEQTYEQYF
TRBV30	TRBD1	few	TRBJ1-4	TGTGCCTGCTGGACAGGCGGCGAAAAACTGTTTTTT	CACWTGGEKLFF
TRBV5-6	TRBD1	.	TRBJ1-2	TGTGCCAGCAGCTGGGACAGACTCGACTATGGCTACACCTTC	CASSWDRLDYGYTF
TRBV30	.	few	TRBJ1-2	TGTGCCTGGAGTGTAGCCCCGGGCGGGGGCAATGGCTACACCTTC	CAWSVAPGGGNGYTF
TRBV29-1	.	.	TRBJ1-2	TGCAGCGTTGGCCCCGACACAAACCGCTATGGCTACACCTTC	CSVGPDTNRYGYTF
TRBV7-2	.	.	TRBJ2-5	TGTGCCAGCAACACTTTGGACGGGGAGGAGACCCAGTACTTC	CASNTLDGEETQYF
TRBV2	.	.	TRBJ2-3	TGTGCCAGCAGTGAATCGGCCGGTCACCTCACTAGCACAGATACGCAGTATTTT	CASSESAGHLTSTDTQYF
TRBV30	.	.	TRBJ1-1	TGTGCCTGGAGTGACATGAACACTGAAGCTTTCTTT	CAWSDMNTEAFF
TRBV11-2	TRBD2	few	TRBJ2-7	TGTGCCAGCAGCCTAGGTCGGGCTAGCGGGGGGACACTCTACGAGCAGTACTTC	CASSLGRASGGTLYEQYF
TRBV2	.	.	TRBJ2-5	TGTGCCAGCAGTGTTGAGAGTGGGCTACCCAGGGCCCAGTACTTC	CASSVESGLPRAQYF
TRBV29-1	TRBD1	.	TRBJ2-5	TGCAGCGCTCAGGGGGCTGCGGAGGAGACCCAGTACTTC	CSAQGAAEETQYF
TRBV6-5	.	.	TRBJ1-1	TGTGCCAGCAGTTACTCGATATGGGGGAACACTGAAGCTTTCTTT	CASSYSIWGNTEAFF
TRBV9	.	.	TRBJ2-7	TGTGCCAGCAGCGTAGACGCGTACACCCTCTACGAGCAGTACTTC	CASSVDAYTLYEQYF
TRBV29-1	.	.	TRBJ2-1	TGCAGCGCCGGTCCGATGGGAAATGAGCAGTTCTTC	CSAGPMGNEQFF
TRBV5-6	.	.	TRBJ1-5	TGTGCCAGCAGCTTGGGGGGGTTCGGCCTCCAGCCCCAGCATTTT	CASSLGGFGLQPQHF
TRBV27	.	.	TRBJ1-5	TGTGCCAGCAAACCCGGGGGCGCGAGCAATCAGCCCCAGCATTTT	CASKPGGASNQPQHF
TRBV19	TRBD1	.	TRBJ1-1	TGTGCCAGTAGTATAGCCCGGGACAGGGGGCCGGACACTGAAGCTTTCTTT	CASSIARDRGPDTEAFF
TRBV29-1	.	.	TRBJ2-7	TGCAGCGTTGAAGATCCGGACGGGGGAGCGGTCCACGAGCAGTACTTC	CSVEDPDGGAVHEQYF
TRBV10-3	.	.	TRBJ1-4	TGTGCCATCATGGACGGAAATGAAAAACTGTTTTTT	CAIMDGNEKLFF
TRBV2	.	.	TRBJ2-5	TGTGCCAGCAGTGGACTCTTAGAGACCCAGTACTTC	CASSGLLETQYF
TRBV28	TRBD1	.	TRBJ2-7	TGTGCCAGCAGTTCCTACAGGGGACCCTCCTACGAGCAGTACTTC	CASSSYRGPSYEQYF
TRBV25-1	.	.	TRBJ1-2	TGTGCCAGCAGTGAAAATTATGGCTACACCTTC	CASSENYGYTF
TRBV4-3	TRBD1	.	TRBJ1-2	TGCGCCAGCAGCCCCGGACAGGGGTCATACTATGGCTACACCTTC	CASSPGQGSYYGYTF
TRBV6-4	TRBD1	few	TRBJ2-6	TGTGCCAGCAGTGAGGTCAGGGGGACCGGGGCCAACGTCCTGACTTTC	CASSEVRGTGANVLTF
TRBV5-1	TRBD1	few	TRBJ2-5	TGCGCCAGCAGCTTAGGGACAGGAGAGACCCAGTACTTC	CASSLGTGETQYF
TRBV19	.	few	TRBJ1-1	TGTGCCAGTAGTATAGACACGGGGTCCAACACTGAAGCTTTCTTT	CASSIDTGSNTEAFF
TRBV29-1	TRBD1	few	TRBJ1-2	TGCAGCGTTGTTGGGACAGGGGGGTATGGCTACACCTTC	CSVVGTGGYGYTF
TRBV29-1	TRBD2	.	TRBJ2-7	TGCAGCGTCGGGACTAGCGGATTTTACGAGCAGTACTTC	CSVGTSGFYEQYF
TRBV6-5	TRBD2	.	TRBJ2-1	TGTGCCAGCGGGGGTAGCGGGGCCAATGAGCAGTTCTTC	CASGGSGANEQFF
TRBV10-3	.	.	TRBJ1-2	TGTGCCATCCGCAGACCGGAGGGCTACACCTTC	CAIRRPEGYTF
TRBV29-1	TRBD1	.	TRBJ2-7	TGCAGCGTGCTCATCGGACAGGGGGGACACGAGCAGTACTTC	CSVLIGQGGHEQYF
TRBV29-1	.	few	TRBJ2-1	TGCAGCGTTGATTACTCGGACAGCAATGAGCAGTTCTTC	CSVDYSDSNEQFF
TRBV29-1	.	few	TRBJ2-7	TGCAGCGTTGTGTGGAGCCCCTACGAGCAGTACTTC	CSVVWSPYEQYF
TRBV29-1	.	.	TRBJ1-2	TGCAGCGGGCTTTTTGGACAGAACTATGGCTACACCTTC	CSGLFGQNYGYTF
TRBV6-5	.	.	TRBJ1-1	TGTGCCAGCAGTTTGGGACAATTGAACACTGAAGCTTTCTTT	CASSLGQLNTEAFF